This note documents a single T cell receptor beta chain sequence. This sample is drawn from a study of blood T cell repertoires in COVID-19. TCRdb's copy holds only in-frame clones and misses some; the assay was immunoSEQ multiplex PCR. The sample yields fewer than 150,000 clones, around 78% seen once. Germline V gene data show CDR1 as SGHAT and CDR2 as FQDESV (reference sequence). The CDR3 extends over 12 amino acids. The germline V and J ends were trimmed by 5 bases and 5 bases, with 8 bases remaining between them. The V and J genes are TRBV11-1 and TRBJ2-3; D is undetermined. This clonotype was obtained from a man aged 70 or older with acute or convalescent COVID-19. The sample consisted of peripheral blood. The CDR3 DNA reads as TGTGCCAGCAGCCCCAATAGAGATACGCAGTATTTT. The encoded protein is CASSPNRDTQYF. Full variable domain (missing parts from reference TRBV11-1 and TRBJ2-3): EAEVAQSPRYKITEKSQAVAFWCDPISGHATLYWYRQILGQGPELLVQFQDESVVDDSQLPKDRFSAERLKGVDSTLKIQPAELGDSAMYLCASSPNRDTQYFGPGTRLTVL.